What follows describes a single T cell receptor beta chain. Its antigen is undetermined. TCRdb fed the 5' RACE reads into MiXCR, producing one record per CDR3 protein. The repertoire consists of 140,000 to 150,000 distinct CDR3 sequences, with under 30% occurring once and the leading ten covering approximately 25%. The length of the CDR3 is 12 residues. Germline CDR1 is MDHEN and CDR2 is SYDVKM. The V and J ends lost 11 bases and 2 bases respectively, with 13 bases between them. The source of the sample is a study of T-cell memory formation after mild COVID-19. Study outcomes and limitations: Clones shrinking between day 15 and 85 showed a balanced CD4/CD8 split, and those that grew later tilted toward CD4+. Researchers found some responding clones in pre-infection memory, a sign that cross-reactive memory joined.

The V and J genes are TRBV28 and TRBJ2-7; a weak D match, TRBD1 (6 bases). The clonotype comes from an adult woman who had mild COVID-19 (a few samples of this study predate the infection). Cell type and time point are not known. The sample taken for sequencing was PBMCs or a T cell subset sorted from them (not recorded which). CDR3 residues: CASTDSTYEQYF. In DNA form, the CDR3 reads TGTGCCTCGACGGACAGTACCTACGAGCAGTACTTC.